The clone carrying this T cell receptor (beta chain) was seen only a few times. Its antigen is undetermined. The record originates from a study of identical twins. Study-level findings and limits: Out-of-frame beta chain sequences displayed weaker excess sharing between twins. Out-of-frame alpha sequences shared between twins exhibited an excess of low generation probability. Modelling underestimated the level of out-of-frame TCR alpha sharing observed in monozygotic twins. Whereas memory repertoires showed no such difference, abundant cord blood beta clonotypes carried fewer insertions.

TCRdb redid the calling of the 5' RACE reads with MiXCR, one entry per CDR3 protein. The sample contains around 680,000 distinct CDR3 sequences, under 9% of which appear only once. CDR3 length equals 16 residues. Between the trimmed V and J ends, which lost 0 bases and 0 bases, there was a span of 13 bases. Germline V gives CDR1 SGDLS, CDR2 YYNGEE. This same sample was also part of a study on yellow fever vaccine responses in identical twins.

The source of this sequence is a woman aged 18-29 years in good health. Sequenced input: PBMCs. The V and J genes are TRBV9 and TRBJ2-7, with D perhaps matching TRBD1 (5 bases). The CDR3 nucleotides read TGTGCCAGCAGCGTAGGGGGCAGTAACCCCTCCTACGAGCAGTACTTC. Its translation is CASSVGGSNPSYEQYF.